This T cell receptor beta chain was recorded in a study of blood T cell repertoires in COVID-19. Overall study: The United States, Italy and Spain were the sources of the acute and convalescent COVID-19 samples.

This table comes from immunoSEQ multiplex PCR, and its TCRdb copy is limited to in-frame clones, with some not included. The sample records 100,000 to 140,000 clones, more than 70% being singletons. Looked up from germline, CDR1 is SEHNR and CDR2 is FQNEAQ (reference sequence). V trimming: 4 bases; J trimming: 2 bases; junction bases outside the gene matches: 13. There are 19 residues in the CDR3. The chain is built from TRBV7-9 and TRBJ2-7; 14 bases align to TRBD2. This receptor was taken from a man aged 35-49 years with active or convalescent COVID-19. Sequenced material: peripheral blood. DNA of the CDR3: TGTGCCAGCAGCTCCACTTCCGGGACTAGCGGGAGCTCTCCCTACGAGCAGTACTTC. This sequence encodes CASSSTSGTSGSSPYEQYF.